This T cell receptor (beta chain) was recovered during a study of long-term antiretroviral therapy in people with HIV. The authors ran the immunoSEQ assay, v3.0, at survey level. Measured with immunoSEQ multiplex PCR; TCRdb has only the in-frame clones, and not every one. Here the sample spans 13,000 to 15,000 clones, nearly 85% being singletons. Looked up from germline, CDR1 is LNHDA and CDR2 is SQIVND (reference sequence). Trimming left V 3 bases short and J 0 bases short, with 5 bases between. The CDR3 has 14 residues. The sequences come from unsorted PBMCs, collected 1.8 years before starting antiretroviral therapy. The rearrangement uses TRBV19 and TRBJ1-4; no definite D call. The sequence came from a woman aged 40 to 55 with HIV. The CDR3 sequence: CASSMSATNEKLFF. In nucleotides, the CDR3 is TGTGCCAGTAGTATGTCAGCAACTAATGAAAAACTGTTTTTT. Supplemented by reference TRBV19 and TRBJ1-4, the full variable domain reads DGGITQSPKYLFRKEGQNVTLSCEQNLNHDAMYWYRQDPGQGLRLIYYSQIVNDFQKGDIAEGYSVSREKKESFPLTVTSAQKNPTAFYLCASSMSATNEKLFFGSGTQLSVL.